This TCR beta chain was retrieved from a study of PD-1 blockade in classical Hodgkin lymphoma. The study, taken as a whole, reports: Possible causes of repertoire differences, disease activity or prior therapy, remain undefined. CD4+ TCR diversity, unlike CD8+, climbed significantly by C4D1.

The V end lost 2 bases, the J end lost 11 bases, and 16 bases lay between the germline ends. The CDR3 is made up of 14 amino acids. Germline CDR1 is MDHEN and CDR2 is SYDVKM. No patient escaped relapse after autologous stem cell transplantation, and brentuximab vedotin exposure varied. Sequenced by immunoSEQ multiplex PCR; TCRdb stores in-frame clones only, minus some. This table holds about 94,000 clones, 89% found once. This clone has a single count. Its antigen remains unknown. The receptor's source is a human donor with classical Hodgkin lymphoma. V is TRBV28 and J is TRBJ1-3, with D maybe TRBD1 (5 bases). Sequenced material: peripheral blood mononuclear cells (PBMCs), taken before the second cycle of nivolumab. This CDR3 is CASSLNPSKGAIYF. CDR3 in DNA: TGTGCCAGCAGTTTAAATCCCTCGAAAGGGGCCATATATTTT.